The clone carrying this T cell receptor beta chain has a handful of counts. Its cognate antigen is unknown. The data were taken from a study of regulatory T cells in long-lasting Graves disease. Germline CDR1 is DFQATT and CDR2 is SNEGSKA (reference sequence). The CDR3 is made up of 13 amino acids. V lost 0 bases and J 7 bases, leaving 9 bases between the germline ends. Combining iRepertoire HTBI primers with Arm-PCR of CDR3 regions, the authors built TCR beta libraries. MiXCR, applied by TCRdb to the multiplex PCR reads, yields one record per CDR3 protein. The repertoire holds 300,000 or so distinct CDR3 sequences, with roughly a fifth as singletons. Findings of the study overall: Segments TRBV28, TRBJ1-2 and TRBJ2-5 showed preferential usage in persistent disease. Small sample size may have lowered accuracy.

Time point meaning: persistent/refractory GD, antithyroid drugs over 5 years with positive TRAb. The TCR library was made from RNA that had been extracted from PBMCs in TRIzol. Graves' disease diagnoses used American Thyroid Association guidelines. The specimen was peripheral blood mononuclear cells (PBMCs), collected when the disease was refractory, from a patient treated with antithyroid drugs. The sequence was collected from a female donor with Graves disease. The chain has TRBV20-1 and TRBJ2-2, with D possibly matching TRBD1 (6 bases). CDR3 region: CSARDTGYGELFF. DNA of the CDR3: TGCAGTGCTAGAGATACAGGGTACGGGGAGCTGTTTTTT.